The clone carrying this TCR beta chain appeared a few times. These data are taken from a study of blood T cell repertoires in COVID-19. Turning to the study itself: Sites across the United States, Italy and Spain contributed samples from acute and convalescent COVID-19.

V lost 7 bases to trimming and J lost 5 bases, with 15 bases between them. From germline, CDR1 is SGHRS and CDR2 YFSETQ. This CDR3 contains 13 residues. TCRdb's table, derived via immunoSEQ multiplex PCR, lists solely in-frame clones and lacks some. This sample has under 350,000 clones, with 65% to 90% found just once. V is TRBV5-1 and J is TRBJ1-2; D is perhaps TRBD1 (5 bases). The sequenced material came from peripheral blood. This TCR was recovered from a human donor in a cohort sampled during active COVID-19. The CDR3 DNA reads TGCGCCAGCCGGCGGTGGGGCGCGTATGGCTACACCTTC. Translation: CASRRWGAYGYTF.